One sample yielded the 26 T cell receptor beta chains listed below, sequenced in a study of cytomegalovirus exposure and HLA in healthy donors. The study ran its PCR with 60 Vbeta and 13 Jbeta primers. Here immunoSEQ multiplex PCR was the method, and the copy in TCRdb shows in-frame clones only, minus some. The sample holds tens of thousands of clones; about 70% are singletons and the top ten take approximately 2.3%. Source material: PBMCs. The receptors here all came from a man aged 25 to 45 in good health and CMV-seronegative.

V and J are TRBV27 and TRBJ2-1; the D is unclear. Per germline, CDR1 MNHEY and CDR2 SMNVEV (reference sequence). The ends were cut back, 6 bases at V and 6 bases at J, with 12 bases in the middle. CDR3 length: 13 amino acids. CDR3 DNA: TGTGCCAGCAGCCTCGCGGTTGGCAATGAGCAGTTCTTC. Its translation: CASSLAVGNEQFF.

The chain links TRBV4-1 to TRBJ2-3, with D unresolved. Germline assignment: CDR1 MGHRA and CDR2 YSYEKL. Deletions cut 6 bases from V and 6 bases from J, with 19 bases between. This CDR3 comprises 15 residues. DNA for the CDR3: TGCGCCAGCAGACTTAAGGAGTTTGCCCTGGATACGCAGTATTTT. Protein sequence: CASRLKEFALDTQYF.

V usage is TRBV9 and J usage is TRBJ2-1, with 11 bases matching TRBD1. Germline values: CDR1 SGDLS, CDR2 YYNGEE. This CDR3 is built from 13 residues. V lost 3 bases and J lost 15; bases outside the gene matches: 8. CDR3 bases: TGTGCCAGCAGCGCCCAGGGACAGGGGGTGCCGTTCTTC. It specifies CASSAQGQGVPFF.

A remark on this clone: Germline is not matched at one junction end, which may reflect a read error. V usage is TRBV10-3 and J usage is TRBJ1-2; D perhaps matches TRBD1 (5 bases). The CDR3 length is 12 residues. Germline CDR1 is ENHRY and CDR2 is SYGVKD. CDR3 loop: CAISDNPDMRSF. CDR3 nucleotides: TGTGCCATCAGTGATAACCCGGACATGAGGTCCTTC.

This chain uses TRBV7-9 with TRBJ1-1; D possibly corresponds to TRBD1 (6 bases). CDR3 length: 17 residues. Germline V gene lookup returns CDR1 SEHNR and CDR2 FQNEAQ (reference sequence). The V end lost 5 bases, the J end lost 0 bases, and 19 bases lay between the germline ends. CDR3 region: CASSTDPDRPMNTEAFF. CDR3 in DNA: TGTGCCAGCAGCACCGACCCGGACAGACCCATGAACACTGAAGCTTTCTTT.

J is TRBJ2-5 and V is TRBV7-9; D might be TRBD2 (5 bases). CDR1 and CDR2 (germline): SEHNR, FQNEAQ (reference sequence). The V gene lost 2 bases and the J gene lost 0 bases, with 13 bases spanning the gap. The CDR3 covers 16 residues. The CDR3 DNA reads TGTGCCAGCAGCTTACTGGTGTCGGGGTACCAAGAGACCCAGTACTTC. Amino acids: CASSLLVSGYQETQYF.

The chain has TRBV5-1 and TRBJ2-7; 9 bases map to TRBD1. The CDR3 is 15 residues long. V lost 4 bases and J lost 6; bases outside the gene matches: 11. Per the germline V gene, CDR1 is SGHRS and CDR2 is YFSETQ. The CDR3 coding sequence is TGCGCCAGCAGCACCAACCGGGACAGGGTATCCGAGCAGTACTTC. This codes for CASSTNRDRVSEQYF.

V gene TRBV11-2 combines with J gene TRBJ1-1; D unresolved. Germline CDR1 is SGHAT and CDR2 is FQNNGV. The CDR3 has 13 residues. Trimming removed 1 base at V and 4 bases at J, with 7 bases between. Here the CDR3 DNA reads TGTGCCAGCAGCTTAGGGCCGGGCACTGAAGCTTTCTTT. Protein sequence: CASSLGPGTEAFF.

The V gene is TRBV6-5, the J gene TRBJ1-1; TRBD1 might be the D (5 bases). Trimming removed 7 bases from V and 0 bases from J, with 9 bases in between. The length of the CDR3 is 13 residues. Germline-derived CDR1 and CDR2 are MNHEY and SVGAGI. This CDR3 is CASKTAMNTEAFF. Written as DNA, the CDR3 is TGTGCCAGCAAGACAGCCATGAACACTGAAGCTTTCTTT.

This clone was seen a single time. This rearrangement joins TRBV10-1 to TRBJ2-7; TRBD2 might be the D (6 bases). CDR3 length equals 15 residues. The V gene's germline CDR1 is WNHNN and CDR2 SYGVQD (reference sequence). V lost 0 bases and J 4 bases, leaving 13 bases between the germline ends. CDR3 residues: CASSESLAGRYEQYF. CDR3 nucleotides: TGCGCCAGCAGTGAGTCTCTCGCAGGGAGGTACGAGCAGTACTTC.

This clone was counted between two and nine times. V is TRBV30 and J is TRBJ1-5, with a weak D call TRBD1 (6 bases). The germline CDR1 and CDR2 sequences are GTSNPN and SVGIG (reference sequence). The CDR3 extends over 14 amino acids. Trimming stripped 1 base from V and 0 bases from J, with 7 bases between. The DNA of the CDR3 is TGTGCCTGGAGTGGACAGGATAGCAATCAGCCCCAGCATTTT. Protein sequence: CAWSGQDSNQPQHF.

The rearrangement joins TRBV27 to TRBJ1-2; D gene ambiguous. Germline V CDR1 and CDR2: MNHEY, SMNVEV (reference sequence). The CDR3 has 11 amino acids. The V and J ends lost 5 bases and 5 bases respectively, with 6 bases between them. The CDR3 nucleotides are TGTGCCAGCAGTGGCTGGTATGGCTACACCTTC. Translating it yields CASSGWYGYTF.

The chain's CDR3 is CASSRDRYNEQFF. Written as DNA, the CDR3 is TGTGCCAGCAGTAGGGACAGATACAATGAGCAGTTCTTC. The gene calls are TRBV6-1 and TRBJ2-1, with 7 bases aligning to TRBD1. CDR3 length: 13 amino acids. The V gene's germline CDR1 is MNHNS and CDR2 SASEGT. V was pared by 5 bases and J by 4 bases, with 2 bases of the junction left unmatched.

This clone occurred a few times. This CDR3 is CASRDNFIRADTQYF. The DNA for the CDR3 is TGCGCCAGCCGGGACAATTTCATTCGGGCAGATACGCAGTATTTT. This chain connects TRBV5-1 to TRBJ2-3, with D perhaps TRBD1 (6 bases). CDR1 SGHRS and CDR2 YFSETQ come from the germline V gene. CDR3 size: 15 residues. The V end was cut by 7 bases, the J end by 4 bases, with 19 bases between.

The rearrangement links TRBV7-9 to TRBJ2-1, with 9 bases identical to TRBD2. With V trimmed by 6 bases and J by 0 bases, 3 bases remained unmatched. This CDR3 spans 15 amino acids. Germline assignment: CDR1 SEHNR and CDR2 FQNEAQ (reference sequence). The CDR3 sequence: CASSSTSGSYNEQFF. The CDR3 nucleotides are TGTGCCAGCAGTTCGACTAGCGGCTCCTACAATGAGCAGTTCTTC.

The chain is built from TRBV9 and TRBJ1-1, with TRBD1 as a possible D gene (5 bases). Germline V gene data show CDR1 as SGDLS and CDR2 as YYNGEE. This CDR3 is built from 12 residues. The ends were cut back, 4 bases at V and 4 bases at J, with 8 bases in the middle. CDR3 in DNA: TGTGCCAGCAGCAGGGGCGGCACTGAAGCTTTCTTT. It specifies CASSRGGTEAFF.

The chain links TRBV19 to TRBJ2-3, with a possible D match to TRBD2 (6 bases). Germline assignment: CDR1 LNHDA and CDR2 SQIVND (reference sequence). Trimming left V 4 bases short and J 0 bases short, with 11 bases between. This CDR3 region has 15 residues. CDR3 amino acids: CASSTSDASTDTQYF. The CDR3 DNA is TGTGCCAGTAGTACTAGCGACGCTAGCACAGATACGCAGTATTTT.

The chain uses TRBV6-6 and TRBJ1-2, with no clear D. The ends were cut back, 4 bases at V and 10 bases at J, with 25 bases in the middle. This CDR3 is 16 amino acids long. Per germline, CDR1 MNHNY and CDR2 SVGAGI (reference sequence). The DNA for the CDR3 is TGTGCCAGCAGTTCAAATAGCGTTTTCGTGGGGAGTCTCTACACCTTC. Translation: CASSSNSVFVGSLYTF.

This sequence joins TRBV10-3 and TRBJ2-7, with D perhaps matching TRBD1 (5 bases). This CDR3 has 12 residues. V lost 7 bases and J 3 bases, leaving 10 bases between the germline ends. CDR1 is ENHRY and CDR2 is SYGVKD in the germline V gene. The CDR3 nucleotides are TGTGCCATCATGGGTCAGGGCTACGAGCAGTACTTC. It codes for CAIMGQGYEQYF.

The rearrangement links TRBV9 to TRBJ2-1, with 8 nucleotides matching TRBD2. The CDR3 runs 16 residues. V lost 7 bases and J lost 8; bases outside the gene matches: 17. Germline CDR1 SGDLS, CDR2 YYNGEE. CDR3 sequence reads: CASAGRGLGPTDEQFF. Written as DNA, the CDR3 is TGTGCCAGCGCAGGTCGGGGACTAGGTCCGACGGATGAGCAGTTCTTC.

This clone was detected a few times. The J gene is TRBJ2-1, the V gene TRBV10-3; 9 bases fit TRBD1. Germline V gives CDR1 ENHRY, CDR2 SYGVKD. V shed 8 bases, J shed 7 bases, and the junction held 9 bases outside the gene matches. The CDR3 length is 14 residues. The CDR3 sequence: CAIAGGQGPNEQFF. CDR3 bases: TGTGCCATCGCTGGGGGACAGGGACCAAATGAGCAGTTCTTC.

The chain has TRBV19 and TRBJ2-3, with TRBD1 matching 7 bases. V was pared by 4 bases and J by 0 bases, with 4 bases of the junction left unmatched. Germline CDR1 LNHDA, CDR2 SQIVND (reference sequence). CDR3 length: 15 amino acids. CDR3 sequence (DNA): TGTGCCAGTAGTAAGACAGGGCCTAGCACAGATACGCAGTATTTT. It yields the protein CASSKTGPSTDTQYF.

This sequence joins TRBV2 and TRBJ1-6; no firm D call. Germline-derived CDR1 and CDR2 are SNHLY and FYNNEI. Trimming cost V 4 bases and J 9 bases, with 16 bases left between them. The CDR3 is 15 residues long. CDR3 nucleotide sequence: TGTGCCAGCAGTGCAACAGACATTTTTGCTTCACCCCTCCACTTT. Translation gives CASSATDIFASPLHF.

V usage is TRBV21-1 and J usage is TRBJ1-1; no check of the table's D call, TRBD1, against the DNA was made. TRBV21-1 is annotated as a pseudogene. The CDR3 contains 15 residues. CDR3 nucleotide sequence: TGTGCCAGCAGCAAAGACAGCAGTATGAACACTGAAGCTTTCTTT. This encodes CASSKDSSMNTEAFF.

This chain links TRBV15 with TRBJ2-7; TRBD1 aligns across 7 bases. The germline V gene encodes CDR1 LNHNV and CDR2 YYDKDF (reference sequence). After removal of 1 base from V and 4 bases from J, the junction contained 1 base not matched to a gene. The CDR3 loop spans 13 amino acids. Written as DNA, the CDR3 is TGTGCCACCAGCAGAGGGGACAGTTACGAGCAGTACTTC. Protein: CATSRGDSYEQYF. Looking up the rest from reference TRBV15 and TRBJ2-7 gives the full variable domain: DAMVIQNPRYQVTQFGKPVTLSCSQTLNHNVMYWYQQKSSQAPKLLFHYYDKDFNNEADTPDNFQSRRPNTSFCFLDIRSPGLGDTAMYLCATSRGDSYEQYFGPGTRLTVT.

The rearrangement uses TRBV5-4 and TRBJ2-5, with D unresolved. Germline values: CDR1 SGHNT, CDR2 YYREEE (reference sequence). Trimming took 4 bases from V and 0 from J, leaving 7 bases between them. The CDR3 loop spans 13 amino acids. In DNA form, the CDR3 reads TGTGCCAGCAGCCCACAAAACCAAGAGACCCAGTACTTC. The encoded protein is CASSPQNQETQYF. The entire variable domain, with the rest obtained from reference TRBV5-4 and TRBJ2-5, is as follows: ETGVTQSPTHLIKTRGQQVTLRCSSQSGHNTVSWYQQALGQGPQFIFQYYREEENGRGNFPPRFSGLQFPNYSSELNVNALELDDSALYLCASSPQNQETQYFGPGTRLLVL.